This T cell receptor beta chain was recorded in a study of vaccination and CD4 T cells after COVID-19. The length of the CDR3 is 18 residues. Looked up from germline, CDR1 is SEHNR and CDR2 is FQNEAQ (reference sequence). Trimming left V 5 bases short and J 0 bases short, with 19 bases between. The Oncomine TCR Beta short-read assay generated sequence data from the DNA of cultured CD4+ T cells. TCRdb ran MiXCR on the PCR reads and lists one entry per CDR3 protein. The table records 14,000 or so distinct CDR3 sequences, roughly 74% of them present only once. A word on this clonotype: Its antigen is unknown.

Specified treatment: approximately 9-day PBMC culture with coronavirus spike peptide pools or control peptides (ViraFEST assay). This chain connects TRBV7-9 to TRBJ2-2, with D unclear. The source material was CD4+ T cells from blood, cultured in vitro. This clonotype was obtained from a human donor who had recovered from COVID-19. In nucleotides, the CDR3 is TGTGCCAGCAGCCCGACAAGGTTACAGACCTCGAACACCGGGGAGCTGTTTTTT. This gives the protein CASSPTRLQTSNTGELFF.